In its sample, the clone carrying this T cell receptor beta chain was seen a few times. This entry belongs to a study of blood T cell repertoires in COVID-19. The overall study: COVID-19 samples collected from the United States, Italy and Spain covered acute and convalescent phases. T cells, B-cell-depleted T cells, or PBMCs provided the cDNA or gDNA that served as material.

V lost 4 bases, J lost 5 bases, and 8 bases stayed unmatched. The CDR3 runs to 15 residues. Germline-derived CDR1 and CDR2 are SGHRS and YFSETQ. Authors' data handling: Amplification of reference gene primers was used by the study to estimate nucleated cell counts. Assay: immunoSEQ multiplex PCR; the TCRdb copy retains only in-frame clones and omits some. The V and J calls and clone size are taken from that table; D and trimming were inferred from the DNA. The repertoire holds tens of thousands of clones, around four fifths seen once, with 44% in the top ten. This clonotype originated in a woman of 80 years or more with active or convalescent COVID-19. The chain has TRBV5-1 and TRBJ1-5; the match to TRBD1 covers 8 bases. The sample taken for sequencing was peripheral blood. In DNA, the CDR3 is TGCGCCAGCAGCGTGGATGGGACAGGATATCAGCCCCAGCATTTT. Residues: CASSVDGTGYQPQHF.